Following are 17 T cell receptor beta chains from one sample sequenced in a study of blood T cells in healthy people across ages. The use of a sample-barcoded 5' primer and a J-beta primer mix characterized a second PCR of about 7 to 12 cycles. TCRdb reprocessed the 5' RACE reads via MiXCR and lists one record per CDR3 protein. The sample holds roughly 800,000 distinct CDR3 sequences; around 36% are singletons and the top ten take roughly 13%. The sequenced sample was blood. The receptors here all came from a man between 18 and 35 years old in good health.

This clonotype was counted a few times. J is TRBJ2-1 and V is TRBV2, with TRBD2 matching 10 bases. V shed 11 bases, J shed 7 bases, and the junction held 5 bases outside the gene matches. This CDR3 is 12 amino acids long. Germline V gene sequence: CDR1 SNHLY, CDR2 FYNNEI. The chain's CDR3 is CAGLAGGNEQFF. CDR3 DNA sequence: TGTGCCGGGTTAGCGGGGGGTAATGAGCAGTTCTTC.

In regard to this clonotype: A much larger clone differs by one base, so this may be a read error. This chain connects TRBV13 to TRBJ1-2; 9 bases fit TRBD1. The V segment lost 5 bases and the J segment 7 bases; nucleotides outside the gene matches: 8. The CDR3 is 14 amino acids. Germline lookup yields CDR1 PRHDT and CDR2 FYEKMQ (reference sequence). The CDR3 protein is CASSIPDRGTGYTF. CDR3 nucleotides: TGTGCCAGCAGCATCCCGGACAGGGGAACTGGCTACACCTTC.

This clonotype was picked up one time. V and J are TRBV9 and TRBJ1-1; 8 bases align to TRBD1. The CDR3 is made up of 14 amino acids. Trimming removed 3 bases from V and 6 bases from J; junction bases left unmatched: 7. CDR1 SGDLS and CDR2 YYNGEE come from the germline V gene. The CDR3 DNA is TGTGCCAGCAGCGCCCCGGGCAGGGGGCCTGAAGCTTTCTTT. As protein: CASSAPGRGPEAFF.

This clonotype occurred many times. This chain connects TRBV5-6 to TRBJ2-3, with TRBD1 matching 8 bases. The CDR3 extends over 16 amino acids. After removal of 4 bases from V and 0 bases from J, the junction contained 7 bases not matched to a gene. The germline V gene has CDR1 SGHDT and CDR2 YYEEEE. The CDR3 loop reads CASSNGQGSSTDTQYF. The DNA for the CDR3 is TGTGCCAGCAGCAACGGACAGGGCTCTAGCACAGATACGCAGTATTTT.

The genes are TRBV6-1 and TRBJ1-4; D gene ambiguous. Germline V lookup: CDR1 MNHNS, CDR2 SASEGT. Trimming removed 3 bases at V and 7 bases at J, with 12 bases between. The CDR3 is 14 amino acids. The CDR3 nucleotides read TGTGCCAGCAGTGAGAGGCCTGCGGGTGAAAAACTGTTTTTT. Protein sequence: CASSERPAGEKLFF.

This clonotype was found many times. V is TRBV7-6 and J is TRBJ2-7; TRBD1 is a possible D gene (7 bases). CDR3 length: 18 residues. Germline lookup yields CDR1 SGHVS and CDR2 FNYEAQ. V was pared by 0 bases and J by 0 bases, with 18 bases between. The CDR3 reads CASSLARGDRYPSYEQYF. CDR3 sequence (DNA): TGTGCCAGCAGCTTAGCTAGGGGGGACAGATACCCCTCCTACGAGCAGTACTTC.

This chain joins TRBV6-2 or TRBV6-3 and TRBJ1-5; 9 nucleotides agree with TRBD1. Germline CDR1 reads MNHEY; CDR2 reads SVGEGT. The CDR3 totals 14 residues. V gave up 8 bases and J gave up 7 bases; unmatched junction bases: 9. CDR3 nucleotide sequence: TGTGCCAGCGGAGAAGGACAGGGGCGGCAGCCCCAGCATTTT. Its translation is CASGEGQGRQPQHF.

This clonotype has at least ten counts. This chain links TRBV29-1 with TRBJ1-2; D perhaps matches TRBD1 (6 bases). The V gene's germline CDR1 is SQVTM and CDR2 ANQGSEA. Trimming pared 7 bases from V and 6 bases from J, leaving 12 bases between. The length of the CDR3 is 11 residues. The CDR3 DNA sequence: TGCAGCGCCCGCGAGGGGGATGGCTACACCTTC. Protein: CSAREGDGYTF.

This clonotype has only a few counts. This chain links TRBV2 with TRBJ2-7, with D unclear. The germline CDR1 and CDR2 sequences are SNHLY and FYNNEI. V was cut by 6 bases and J by 2 bases, with 11 bases left in between. The CDR3 is 13 residues long. The chain's CDR3 is CASSPRRAYEQYF. For the CDR3, the DNA is TGTGCCAGCAGCCCGCGGCGTGCCTACGAGCAGTACTTC.

At least ten counts were recorded for this clonotype. This rearrangement joins TRBV20-1 to TRBJ1-2, with D possibly being TRBD1 (6 bases). The CDR3 extends over 16 amino acids. The V and J ends lost 1 base and 0 bases respectively, with 15 bases between them. Germline V lookup: CDR1 DFQATT, CDR2 SNEGSKA (reference sequence). The CDR3 nucleotides are TGCAGTGCTAGAGGGGCAGGGGATAGCCCTAACTATGGCTACACCTTC. It translates to CSARGAGDSPNYGYTF.

The chain links TRBV21-1 to TRBJ2-5; the listed D gene, TRBD2, was not tested against the DNA. TRBV21-1 is an annotated pseudogene. The CDR3 has 11 amino acids. CDR3 sequence reads: CASSNKSRQYF. The CDR3 DNA is TGTGCCAGCAGCAATAAGTCTCGGCAGTACTTC.

On this clonotype itself: A clone one base away is much larger, so this may be a read error. For the CDR3, the DNA is TGCAGCGTTGAACCGGACGCCAAATACACAGATACGCAGTATTTT. It codes for CSVEPDAKYTDTQYF. The V call is TRBV29-1, the J call TRBJ2-3; D unresolved. The germline gives CDR1 SQVTM, CDR2 ANQGSEA. The CDR3 runs to 15 residues. Trimming stripped 2 bases from V and 2 bases from J, with 14 bases between.

This clonotype was recorded once. The junction differs from germline at one of its ends, possibly a read error. The chain links TRBV28 to TRBJ2-7, with D possibly TRBD1 on 5 matching bases. In germline, CDR1 is MDHEN, CDR2 SYDVKM. The CDR3 covers 14 residues. CDR3 coding DNA: TGTGTCAGCAGCCCTCCAACAGGCACCCACGAGCAGTACTTC. Encoded protein: CVSSPPTGTHEQYF.

This clonotype has just a few counts. V gene TRBV7-2 combines with J gene TRBJ2-1, with D unresolved. CDR3 length: 13 amino acids. Trimming removed 5 bases at V and 7 bases at J, with 12 bases between. Germline V gene sequence: CDR1 SGHTA, CDR2 FQGNSA. The chain's CDR3 is CASSQPIPNEQFF. The CDR3 region has the DNA TGTGCCAGCAGCCAACCCATCCCAAATGAGCAGTTCTTC.

This clonotype has ten or more counts. The chain is built from TRBV7-3 and TRBJ2-1, with TRBD2 matching over 7 bases. The V gene end was trimmed by 5 bases and the J gene end by 0 bases; junction bases not matched to a gene: 4. Germline V gene sequence: CDR1 SGHTA, CDR2 FQGTGA. This CDR3 comprises 15 residues. CDR3 residues: CASSQGLHSYNEQFF. The CDR3 coding sequence is TGTGCCAGCAGCCAGGGACTACACTCCTACAATGAGCAGTTCTTC.

This chain joins TRBV7-3 and TRBJ2-2, with D unresolved. There are 14 residues in the CDR3. CDR1 is SGHTA and CDR2 is FQGTGA in the germline V gene. V shed 8 bases and J shed 0 bases, with 10 bases lying between them. CDR3 sequence (DNA): TGTGCCAGCCGAACCCTCCCGAACACCGGGGAGCTGTTTTTT. This translates into CASRTLPNTGELFF. Drawing the rest from reference TRBV7-3 and TRBJ2-2, the complete variable domain is GAGVSQTPSNKVTEKGKYVELRCDPISGHTALYWYRQSLGQGPEFLIYFQGTGAADDSGLPNDRFFAVRPEGSVSTLKIQRTERGDSAVYLCASRTLPNTGELFFGEGSRLTVL.

This sequence joins TRBV4-3 and TRBJ1-2; D ambiguous. CDR3 size: 14 residues. Looked up from germline, CDR1 is LGHNA and CDR2 is YSLEER. Trimming stripped 0 bases from V and 7 bases from J, with 12 bases between. CDR3 DNA sequence: TGCGCCAGCAGCCAAGACGGTGCCTTTAGTGGCTACACCTTC. Protein: CASSQDGAFSGYTF.